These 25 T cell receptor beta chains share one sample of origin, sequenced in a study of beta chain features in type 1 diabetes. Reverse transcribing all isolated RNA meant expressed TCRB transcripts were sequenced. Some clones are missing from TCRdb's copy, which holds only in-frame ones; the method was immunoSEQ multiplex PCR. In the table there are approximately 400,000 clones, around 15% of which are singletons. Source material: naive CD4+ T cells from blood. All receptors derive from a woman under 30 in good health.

CDR3 DNA: TGTGCCTGGAGTGGGATGACAGTCCCGAACACTGAAGCTTTCTTT. Residues: CAWSGMTVPNTEAFF. J is TRBJ1-1 and V is TRBV30; TRBD1 is a possible D gene (5 bases). Germline CDR1 GTSNPN, CDR2 SVGIG (reference sequence). CDR3 size: 15 residues. V shed 1 base and J shed 1 base, with 13 bases lying between them.

In DNA form, the CDR3 reads TGCGCCAGCCCCTGGGGGACAGGGTCCCACGAGCAGTACTTC. Amino acid sequence: CASPWGTGSHEQYF. This sequence joins TRBV23-1 and TRBJ2-7, with 9 bases lining up with TRBD1. TRBV23-1 is given ORF status, its function remaining uncertain. J gave up 5 bases and V 8 bases, and 10 bases lay outside the gene matches. The CDR3 is made up of 14 amino acids.

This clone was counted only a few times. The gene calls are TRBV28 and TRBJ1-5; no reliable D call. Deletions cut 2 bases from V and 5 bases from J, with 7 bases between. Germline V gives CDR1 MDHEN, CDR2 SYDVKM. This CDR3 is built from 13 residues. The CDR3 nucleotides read TGTGCCAGCAGTTTAATCCGTCATCAGCCCCAGCATTTT. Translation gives CASSLIRHQPQHF.

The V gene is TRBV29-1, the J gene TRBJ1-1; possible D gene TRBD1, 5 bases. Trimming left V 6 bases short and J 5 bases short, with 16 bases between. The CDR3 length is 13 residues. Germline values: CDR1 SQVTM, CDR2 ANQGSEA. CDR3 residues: CSVSGRARTEAFF. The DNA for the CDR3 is TGCAGCGTCTCCGGCAGGGCGAGGACTGAAGCTTTCTTT.

CDR3 sequence: CASSLEGSTDTQYF. In nucleotides, the CDR3 is TGTGCCAGCAGCTTGGAGGGAAGCACAGATACGCAGTATTTT. The gene calls are TRBV7-9 and TRBJ2-3; D might be TRBD2 (6 bases). With 3 bases removed from V and 0 bases from J, the gap between germline ends came to 7 bases. This CDR3 spans 14 amino acids. From germline, CDR1 is SEHNR and CDR2 FQNEAQ (reference sequence).

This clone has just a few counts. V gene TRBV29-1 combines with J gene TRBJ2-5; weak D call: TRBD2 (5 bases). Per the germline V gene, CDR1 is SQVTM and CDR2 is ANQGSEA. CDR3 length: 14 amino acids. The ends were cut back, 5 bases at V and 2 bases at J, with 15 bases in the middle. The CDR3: CSVRNVSGQETQYF. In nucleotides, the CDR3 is TGCAGCGTTCGGAATGTATCGGGGCAAGAGACCCAGTACTTC. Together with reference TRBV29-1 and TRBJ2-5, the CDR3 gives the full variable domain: SAVISQKPSRDICQRGTSLTIQCQVDSQVTMMFWYRQQPGQSLTLIATANQGSEATYESGFVIDKFPISRPNLTFSTLTVSNMSPEDSSIYLCSVRNVSGQETQYFGPGTRLLVL.

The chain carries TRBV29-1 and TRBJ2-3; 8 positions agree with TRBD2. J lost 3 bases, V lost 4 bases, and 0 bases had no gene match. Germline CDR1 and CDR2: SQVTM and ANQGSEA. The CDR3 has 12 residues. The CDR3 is CSVGGGTDTQYF. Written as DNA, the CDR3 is TGCAGCGTTGGCGGGGGGACAGATACGCAGTATTTT.

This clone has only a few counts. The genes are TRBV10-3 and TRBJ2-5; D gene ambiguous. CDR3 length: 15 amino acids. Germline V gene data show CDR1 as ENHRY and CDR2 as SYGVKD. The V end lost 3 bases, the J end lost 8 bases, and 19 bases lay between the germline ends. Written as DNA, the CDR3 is TGTGCCATCAGTGATCTCGACTCCTCCCCAAGTACCCAGTACTTC. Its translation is CAISDLDSSPSTQYF.

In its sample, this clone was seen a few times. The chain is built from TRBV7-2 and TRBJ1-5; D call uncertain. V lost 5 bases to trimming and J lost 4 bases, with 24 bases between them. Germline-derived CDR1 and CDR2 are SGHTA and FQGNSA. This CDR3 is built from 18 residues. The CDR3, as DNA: TGTGCCAGCAGCGGGGAAAAGGGAGACTTGCGCCCGAATCAGCCCCAGCATTTT. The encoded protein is CASSGEKGDLRPNQPQHF.

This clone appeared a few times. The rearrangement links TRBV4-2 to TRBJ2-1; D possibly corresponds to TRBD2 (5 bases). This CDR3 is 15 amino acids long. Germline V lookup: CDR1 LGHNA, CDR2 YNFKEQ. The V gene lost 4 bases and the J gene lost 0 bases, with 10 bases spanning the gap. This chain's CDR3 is CASSLVGSSYNEQFF. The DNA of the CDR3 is TGTGCCAGCAGCCTCGTGGGGAGCTCCTACAATGAGCAGTTCTTC.

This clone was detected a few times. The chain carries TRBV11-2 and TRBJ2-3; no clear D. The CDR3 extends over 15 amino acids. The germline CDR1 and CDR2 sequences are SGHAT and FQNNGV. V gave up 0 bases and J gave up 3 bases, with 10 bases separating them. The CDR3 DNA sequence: TGTGCCAGCAGCTTAGATCTAGTTCGGACAGATACGCAGTATTTT. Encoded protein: CASSLDLVRTDTQYF.

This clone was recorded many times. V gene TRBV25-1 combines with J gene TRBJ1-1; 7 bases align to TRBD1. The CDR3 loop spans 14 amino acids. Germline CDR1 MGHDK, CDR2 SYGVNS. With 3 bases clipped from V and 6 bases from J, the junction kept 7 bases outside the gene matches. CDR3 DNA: TGTGCCAGCAGTGAGCGGACAGGAGGCGCTGAAGCTTTCTTT. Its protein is CASSERTGGAEAFF.

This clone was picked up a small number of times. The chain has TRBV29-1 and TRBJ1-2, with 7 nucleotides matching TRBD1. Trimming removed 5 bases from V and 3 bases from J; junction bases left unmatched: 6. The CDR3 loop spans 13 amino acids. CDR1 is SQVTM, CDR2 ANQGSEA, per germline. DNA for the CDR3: TGCAGCGTTCCGGGACAGACTTACTATGGCTACACCTTC. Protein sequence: CSVPGQTYYGYTF. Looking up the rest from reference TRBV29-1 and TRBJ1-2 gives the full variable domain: SAVISQKPSRDICQRGTSLTIQCQVDSQVTMMFWYRQQPGQSLTLIATANQGSEATYESGFVIDKFPISRPNLTFSTLTVSNMSPEDSSIYLCSVPGQTYYGYTFGSGTRLTVV.

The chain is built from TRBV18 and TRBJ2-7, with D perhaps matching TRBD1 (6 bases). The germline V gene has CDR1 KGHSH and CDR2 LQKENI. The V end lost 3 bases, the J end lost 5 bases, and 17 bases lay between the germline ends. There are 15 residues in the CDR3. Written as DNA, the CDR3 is TGTGCCAGCTCACCCCCGGGACATCCTAGGGACGAGCAGTACTTC. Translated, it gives CASSPPGHPRDEQYF.

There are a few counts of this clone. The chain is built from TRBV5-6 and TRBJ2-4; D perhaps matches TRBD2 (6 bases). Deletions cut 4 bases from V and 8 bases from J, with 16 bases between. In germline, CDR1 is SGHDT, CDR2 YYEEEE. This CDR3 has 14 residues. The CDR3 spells CASSQPGQRDIQYF. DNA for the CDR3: TGTGCCAGCAGCCAGCCCGGCCAGCGGGACATTCAGTACTTC. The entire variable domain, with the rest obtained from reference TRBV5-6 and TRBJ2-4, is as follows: DAGVTQSPTHLIKTRGQQVTLRCSPKSGHDTVSWYQQALGQGPQFIFQYYEEEERQRGNFPDRFSGHQFPNYSSELNVNALLLGDSALYLCASSQPGQRDIQYFGAGTRLSVL.

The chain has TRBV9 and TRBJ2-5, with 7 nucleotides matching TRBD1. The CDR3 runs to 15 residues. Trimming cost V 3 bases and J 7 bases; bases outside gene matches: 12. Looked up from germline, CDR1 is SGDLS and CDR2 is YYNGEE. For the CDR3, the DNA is TGTGCCAGCAGCGCAGAGGGGCCGGCAGGGGGGACCCAGTACTTC. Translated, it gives CASSAEGPAGGTQYF.

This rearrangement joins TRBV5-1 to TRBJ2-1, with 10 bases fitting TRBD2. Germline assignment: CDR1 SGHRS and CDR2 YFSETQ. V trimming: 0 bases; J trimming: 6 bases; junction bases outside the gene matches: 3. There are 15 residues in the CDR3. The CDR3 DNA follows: TGCGCCAGCAGCTTGGCTAGCGGGAGTCGCAATGAGCAGTTCTTC. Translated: CASSLASGSRNEQFF.

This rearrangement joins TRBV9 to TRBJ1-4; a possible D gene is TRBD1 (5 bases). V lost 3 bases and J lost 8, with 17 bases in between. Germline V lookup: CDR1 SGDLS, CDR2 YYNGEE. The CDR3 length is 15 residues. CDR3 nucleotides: TGTGCCAGCAGCGGGGAGGGGCTCCCATACGAAAAACTGTTTTTT. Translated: CASSGEGLPYEKLFF.

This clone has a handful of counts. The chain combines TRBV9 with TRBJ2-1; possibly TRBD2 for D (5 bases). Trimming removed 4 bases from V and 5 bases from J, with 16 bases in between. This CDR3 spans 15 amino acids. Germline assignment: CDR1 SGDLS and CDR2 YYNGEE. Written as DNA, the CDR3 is TGTGCCAGCAGCCCCGGGAACCCAAGGGACAATGAGCAGTTCTTC. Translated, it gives CASSPGNPRDNEQFF.

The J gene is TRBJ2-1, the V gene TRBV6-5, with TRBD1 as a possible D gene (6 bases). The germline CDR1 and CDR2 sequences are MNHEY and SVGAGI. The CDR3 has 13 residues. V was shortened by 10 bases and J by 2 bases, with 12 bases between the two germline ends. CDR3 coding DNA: TGTGCCACTACGGGACACCCCTACAATGAGCAGTTCTTC. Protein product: CATTGHPYNEQFF.

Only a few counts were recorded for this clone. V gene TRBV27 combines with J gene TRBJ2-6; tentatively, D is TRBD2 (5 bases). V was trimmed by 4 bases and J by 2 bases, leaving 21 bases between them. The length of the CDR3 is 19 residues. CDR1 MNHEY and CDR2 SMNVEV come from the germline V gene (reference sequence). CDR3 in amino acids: CASSSPRSQEGAGANVLTF. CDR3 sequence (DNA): TGTGCCAGCAGTTCCCCCCGAAGTCAAGAGGGCGCTGGGGCCAACGTCCTGACTTTC.

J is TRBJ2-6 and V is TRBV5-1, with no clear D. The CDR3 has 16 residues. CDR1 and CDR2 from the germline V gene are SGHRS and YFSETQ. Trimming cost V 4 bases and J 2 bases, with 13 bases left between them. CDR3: CASSPLTTTGANVLTF. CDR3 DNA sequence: TGCGCCAGCAGCCCCTTGACCACTACTGGGGCCAACGTCCTGACTTTC.

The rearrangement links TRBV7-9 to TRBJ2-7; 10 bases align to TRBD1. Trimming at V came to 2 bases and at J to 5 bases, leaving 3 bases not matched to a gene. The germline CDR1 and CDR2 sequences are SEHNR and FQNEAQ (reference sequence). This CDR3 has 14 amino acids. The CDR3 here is CASSLPTGGNEQYF. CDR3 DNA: TGTGCCAGCAGCTTACCGACAGGGGGCAACGAGCAGTACTTC.

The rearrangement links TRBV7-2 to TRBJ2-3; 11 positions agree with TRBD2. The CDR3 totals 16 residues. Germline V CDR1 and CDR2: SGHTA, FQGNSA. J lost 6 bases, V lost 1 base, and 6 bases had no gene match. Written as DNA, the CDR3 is TGTGCCAGCAGCTTAGGTAGCGGGAGGGCCGTGGATACGCAGTATTTT. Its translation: CASSLGSGRAVDTQYF.

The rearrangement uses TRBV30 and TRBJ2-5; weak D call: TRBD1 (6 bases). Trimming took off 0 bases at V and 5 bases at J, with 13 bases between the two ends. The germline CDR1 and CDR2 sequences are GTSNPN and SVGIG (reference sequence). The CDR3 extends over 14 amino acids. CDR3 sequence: CAWSVTRQVETQYF. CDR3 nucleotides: TGTGCCTGGAGTGTAACCCGACAGGTGGAGACCCAGTACTTC.